The 8 T cell receptor beta chains presented below share a single source sample, sequenced in a study of T cell responses to AZD1222 COVID-19 vaccine. Clones were read by immunoSEQ multiplex PCR, and TCRdb kept only the in-frame ones, dropping some. The sample contains roughly 100,000 clones, 82% of which appear only once. This material consisted of peripheral blood, taken on day 0 of AZD1222 vaccination. The receptors were sampled from an adult in good health.

This chain joins TRBV7-9 and TRBJ1-2; D possibly corresponds to TRBD1 (5 bases). Germline V lookup: CDR1 SEHNR, CDR2 FQNEAQ (reference sequence). Trimming pared 5 bases from V and 1 base from J, leaving 14 bases between. The CDR3 extends over 15 amino acids. CDR3 sequence reads: CASSPKGISNYGYTF. CDR3 in DNA: TGTGCCAGCAGCCCCAAGGGGATAAGTAACTATGGCTACACCTTC.

The chain uses TRBV7-2 and TRBJ1-2; TRBD1 matches 9 bases. The V gene's germline CDR1 is SGHTA and CDR2 FQGNSA. The CDR3 has 17 residues. V shed 5 bases, J shed 5 bases, and the junction held 15 bases outside the gene matches. The CDR3 bases are TGTGCCAGCAGCCGCCAGGACAGGGGTTCCCCACTATATGGCTACACCTTC. Translated: CASSRQDRGSPLYGYTF.

This clone was counted between two and nine times. The rearrangement links TRBV29-1 to TRBJ1-2; TRBD1 matches 8 bases. The CDR3 contains 15 residues. Trimming removed 3 bases from V and 4 bases from J; junction bases left unmatched: 10. Germline CDR1 and CDR2: SQVTM and ANQGSEA. The CDR3 here is CSVDVMAGGGYGYTF. The CDR3 DNA reads as TGCAGCGTTGATGTTATGGCAGGGGGCGGCTATGGCTACACCTTC.

In the case of this clone: The sample contains more than one DNA sequence encoding this CDR3. In nucleotides, the CDR3 is TGTGCCAGCAGCTTGGGGGCCAGCTATGGCTACACCTTC. It yields the protein CASSLGASYGYTF. The V and J genes are TRBV5-6 and TRBJ1-2, with D unclear. V was trimmed by 0 bases and J by 4 bases, leaving 7 bases between them. The CDR3 length is 13 residues. Germline values: CDR1 SGHDT, CDR2 YYEEEE.

The chain carries TRBV29-1 and TRBJ1-1, with 7 bases matching TRBD1. CDR1 and CDR2 from the germline V gene are SQVTM and ANQGSEA. The CDR3 loop spans 13 amino acids. Germline trimming cut 8 bases from V and 5 bases from J; bases unmatched to any gene: 11. The CDR3 sequence: CSFLRDSRTEAFF. The CDR3 DNA sequence: TGCAGCTTTCTACGGGACAGCAGAACTGAAGCTTTCTTT.

This clone was observed a few times. The genes are TRBV2 and TRBJ1-6; D uncertain. Trimming cost V 2 bases and J 13 bases, with 12 bases left between them. The germline CDR1 and CDR2 sequences are SNHLY and FYNNEI. The CDR3 runs to 13 residues. The CDR3 here is CASSESPRPPLHF. The CDR3, as DNA: TGTGCCAGCAGTGAATCCCCCCGCCCCCCCCTCCACTTT.

The chain is built from TRBV4-2 and TRBJ2-3, with a tentative D call TRBD1 (6 bases). This CDR3 comprises 13 residues. V lost 4 bases to trimming and J lost 5 bases, with 10 bases between them. Germline lookup yields CDR1 LGHNA and CDR2 YNFKEQ. CDR3 DNA: TGTGCCAGCAGCCTTAAAGGGGGAGATACGCAGTATTTT. Protein sequence: CASSLKGGDTQYF.

CDR3 in amino acids: CASSPGENYGYTF. In DNA, the CDR3 is TGTGCCAGCTCACCAGGGGAAAACTATGGCTACACCTTC. The V gene is TRBV18, the J gene TRBJ1-2; no reliable D call. The CDR3 sequence is 13 residues long. Germline V gene sequence: CDR1 KGHSH, CDR2 LQKENI. With 2 bases removed from V and 2 bases from J, the gap between germline ends came to 6 bases.